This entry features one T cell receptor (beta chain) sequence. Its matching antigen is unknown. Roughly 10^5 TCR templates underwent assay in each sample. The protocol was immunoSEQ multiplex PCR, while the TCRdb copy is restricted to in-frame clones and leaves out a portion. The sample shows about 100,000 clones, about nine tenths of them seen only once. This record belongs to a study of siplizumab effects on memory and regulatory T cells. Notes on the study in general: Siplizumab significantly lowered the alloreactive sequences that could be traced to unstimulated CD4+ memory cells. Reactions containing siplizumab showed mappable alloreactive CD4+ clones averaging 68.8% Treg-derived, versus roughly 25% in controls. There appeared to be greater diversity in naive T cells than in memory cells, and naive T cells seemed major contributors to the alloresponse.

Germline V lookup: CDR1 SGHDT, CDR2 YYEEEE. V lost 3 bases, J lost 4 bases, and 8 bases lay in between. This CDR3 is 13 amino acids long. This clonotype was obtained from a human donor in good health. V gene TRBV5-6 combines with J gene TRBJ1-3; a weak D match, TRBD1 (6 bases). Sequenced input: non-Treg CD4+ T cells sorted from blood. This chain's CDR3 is CASSYDRGNTIYF. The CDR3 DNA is TGTGCCAGCAGCTACGACAGGGGAAACACCATATATTTT.